The present entry profiles one T cell receptor (beta chain) with its context. The ends were cut back, 9 bases at V and 7 bases at J, with 12 bases in the middle. CDR1 is KGHDR, CDR2 SFDVKD, per germline. The CDR3 runs 13 residues. The data originate from a study of blood T cell repertoires in COVID-19. The table came from immunoSEQ multiplex PCR; TCRdb's copy has only in-frame clones and leaves some out. This repertoire shows approximately 100,000 clones, roughly nine tenths found once; its top ten account for 32%. The clonotype originates from a woman over 75 with acute or convalescent COVID-19. Sequences were obtained from peripheral blood. The J gene is TRBJ1-6, the V gene TRBV24-1; possible D gene TRBD1, 5 bases. The CDR3 DNA sequence: TGTGCCACCCAGGGCCAGTACAATTCACCCCTCCACTTT. It specifies CATQGQYNSPLHF.